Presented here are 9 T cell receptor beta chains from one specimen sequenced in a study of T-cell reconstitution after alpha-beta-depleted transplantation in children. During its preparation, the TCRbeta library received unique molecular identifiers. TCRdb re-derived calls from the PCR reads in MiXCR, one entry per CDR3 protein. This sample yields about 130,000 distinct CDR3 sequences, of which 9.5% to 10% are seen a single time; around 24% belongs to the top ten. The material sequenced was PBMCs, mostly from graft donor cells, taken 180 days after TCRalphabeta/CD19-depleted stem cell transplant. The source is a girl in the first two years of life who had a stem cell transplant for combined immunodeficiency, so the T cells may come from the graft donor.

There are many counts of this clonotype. CDR3 nucleotides: TGTGCCAGCAGCTTAGAGGGGCGGAGGGAAAAACTGTTTTTT. It yields the protein CASSLEGRREKLFF. V and J are TRBV7-2 and TRBJ1-4; perhaps TRBD1 as D (5 bases). Germline CDR1 is SGHTA and CDR2 is FQGNSA. The CDR3 covers 14 residues. The V and J ends lost 1 base and 8 bases respectively, with 11 bases between them.

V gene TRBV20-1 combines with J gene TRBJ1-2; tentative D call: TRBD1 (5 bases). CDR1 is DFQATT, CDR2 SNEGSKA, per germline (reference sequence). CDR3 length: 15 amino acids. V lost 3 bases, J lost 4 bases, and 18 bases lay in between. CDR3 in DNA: TGCAGTGCTAGGGATCTGATGAAGGGACCCTATGGCTACACCTTC. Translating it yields CSARDLMKGPYGYTF.

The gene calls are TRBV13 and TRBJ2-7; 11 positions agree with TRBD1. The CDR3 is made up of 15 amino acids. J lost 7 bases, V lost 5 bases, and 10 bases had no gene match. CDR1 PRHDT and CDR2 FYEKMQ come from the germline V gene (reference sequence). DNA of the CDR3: TGTGCCAGCAGCCCTAGTGGACAGGGGGCGAGGGAGCAGTACTTC. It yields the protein CASSPSGQGAREQYF.

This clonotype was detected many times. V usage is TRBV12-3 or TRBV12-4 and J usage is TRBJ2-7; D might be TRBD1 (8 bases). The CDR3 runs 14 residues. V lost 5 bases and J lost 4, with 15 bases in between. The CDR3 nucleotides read TGTGCCAGCAGTGTCGACAGGGGAGGGTACGAGCAGTACTTC. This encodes CASSVDRGGYEQYF.

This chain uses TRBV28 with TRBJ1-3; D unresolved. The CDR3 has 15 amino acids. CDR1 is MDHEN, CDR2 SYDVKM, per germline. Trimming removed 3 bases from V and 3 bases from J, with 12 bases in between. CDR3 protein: CASSFGSGYGNTIYF. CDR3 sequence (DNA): TGTGCCAGCAGTTTCGGTTCAGGCTATGGAAACACCATATATTTT.

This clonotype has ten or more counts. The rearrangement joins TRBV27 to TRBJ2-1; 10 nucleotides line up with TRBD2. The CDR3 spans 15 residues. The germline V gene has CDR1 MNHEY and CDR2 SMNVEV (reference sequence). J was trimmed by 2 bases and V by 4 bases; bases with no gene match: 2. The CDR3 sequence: CASSWLAGAYNEQFF. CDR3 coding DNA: TGTGCCAGCAGTTGGCTAGCGGGGGCCTACAATGAGCAGTTCTTC.

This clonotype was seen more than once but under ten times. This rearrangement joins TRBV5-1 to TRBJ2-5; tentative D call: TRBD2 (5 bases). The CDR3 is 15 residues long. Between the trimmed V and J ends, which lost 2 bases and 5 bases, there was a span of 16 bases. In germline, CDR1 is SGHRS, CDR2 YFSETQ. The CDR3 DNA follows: TGCGCCAGCAGCTTTTCGACGGGGTGGTTGGAGACCCAGTACTTC. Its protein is CASSFSTGWLETQYF.

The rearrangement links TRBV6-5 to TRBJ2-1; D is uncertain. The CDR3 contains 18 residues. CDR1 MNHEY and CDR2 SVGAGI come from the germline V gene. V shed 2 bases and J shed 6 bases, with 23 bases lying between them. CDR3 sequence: CASSYAPLVVPVFNEQFF. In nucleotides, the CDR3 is TGTGCCAGCAGTTACGCCCCCTTAGTGGTCCCGGTCTTCAATGAGCAGTTCTTC.

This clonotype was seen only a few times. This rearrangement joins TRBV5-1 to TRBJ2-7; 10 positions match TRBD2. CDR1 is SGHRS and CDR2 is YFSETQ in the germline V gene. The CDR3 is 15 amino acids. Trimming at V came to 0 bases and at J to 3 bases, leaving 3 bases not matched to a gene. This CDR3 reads CASSLVLAGVYEQYF. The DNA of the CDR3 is TGCGCCAGCAGCTTGGTGCTAGCGGGAGTCTACGAGCAGTACTTC.